This T cell receptor (beta chain) was retrieved from a study of post-analysis software for immune sequencing data. About the research overall: Included among the disease courses, which were recorded for the cohort, were relapsing-remitting, secondary progressive and progressive-relapsing multiple sclerosis.

TCR beta libraries were prepared from cDNA with unique molecular identifiers. The authors obtained 500,000 or so cDNA molecules from roughly 1.1 to 9.2 million T cells. One entry per CDR3 protein results from TCRdb running MiXCR on the PCR reads. The data hold about 200,000 distinct CDR3 sequences, with 29% observed a single time. V shed 0 bases and J shed 3 bases, with 12 bases lying between them. The germline V gene encodes CDR1 DFQATT and CDR2 SNEGSKA (reference sequence). This CDR3 has 15 amino acids. Study conclusions and caveats: Clustering by F measure revealed strong co-clustering among samples prepared together in one batch. Controls' normalized Chao1 diversity significantly exceeded that of multiple sclerosis patients. Elevated frequency relative to controls characterized roughly 5 TRBV segments in patients, TRBV5-6, TRBV5-1 and TRBV20-1 among them.

This clonotype was detected many times. The antigen is not known. The origin of this receptor is a girl between 2 and 17 years old with multiple sclerosis. The specimen was blood. The J gene is TRBJ2-1, the V gene TRBV20-1, with D unclear. DNA of the CDR3: TGCAGTGCTAGAGAAGATAGCACCATCTACAATGAGCAGTTCTTC. It codes for CSAREDSTIYNEQFF.